The 13 T cell receptor beta chains below were found in one sample sequenced in a study of blood T cell repertoires in COVID-19. Using immunoSEQ multiplex PCR, the repertoire was profiled, and TCRdb retains in-frame clones only, with some absent. The profile shows about 100,000 clones, about 90% of them singletons. Sequencing was done on a sample of peripheral blood. The receptors stem from a man aged 45-60 years with acute or convalescent COVID-19.

The J gene is TRBJ2-5, the V gene TRBV5-1; 7 nucleotides align to TRBD1. The germline gives CDR1 SGHRS, CDR2 YFSETQ. The CDR3 sequence is 16 residues long. Trimming cost V 3 bases and J 7 bases; bases outside gene matches: 15. This CDR3 reads CASSSAGTAPLGTQYF. The CDR3 nucleotides are TGCGCCAGCAGCTCTGCCGGGACAGCCCCCCTCGGGACCCAGTACTTC.

The chain couples TRBV28 to TRBJ1-2, with 7 bases matching TRBD1. Germline V gene lookup returns CDR1 MDHEN and CDR2 SYDVKM. V trimming: 5 bases; J trimming: 4 bases; junction bases outside the gene matches: 13. The CDR3 extends over 16 amino acids. The chain's CDR3 is CASSPRGTDKFYGYTF. The DNA of the CDR3 is TGTGCCAGCAGTCCCCGCGGGACAGACAAATTCTATGGCTACACCTTC.

The chain links TRBV24-1 to TRBJ2-5; 11 bases are a match to TRBD1. The CDR3 spans 17 residues. V lost 2 bases to trimming and J lost 5 bases; unmatched junction nucleotides: 9. Germline loops: CDR1 KGHDR, CDR2 SFDVKD. CDR3 sequence (DNA): TGTGCCACCAGTGATTGGATAGGACAGGGGGCAGGGGAGACCCAGTACTTC. It yields the protein CATSDWIGQGAGETQYF.

This sequence joins TRBV5-1 and TRBJ1-2, with D uncertain. The CDR3 runs to 14 residues. Trimming took off 4 bases at V and 4 bases at J, with 14 bases between the two ends. CDR1 and CDR2 (germline): SGHRS, YFSETQ. CDR3 DNA sequence: TGCGCCAGCAGCAGGGAGGTGGAGGCCTATGGCTACACCTTC. This gives the protein CASSREVEAYGYTF.

CDR3 sequence (DNA): TGTGCCACCAGTGATGGGCAGCCTCAAGAGACCCAGTACTTC. This sequence encodes CATSDGQPQETQYF. The chain recombines TRBV24-1 with TRBJ2-5; no clear D. CDR1 and CDR2 from the germline V gene are KGHDR and SFDVKD. This CDR3 comprises 14 residues. Between the trimmed V and J ends, which lost 3 bases and 2 bases, there was a span of 9 bases.

The rearrangement uses TRBV30 and TRBJ2-2, with TRBD2 matching over 8 bases. With 1 base clipped from V and 6 bases from J, the junction kept 4 bases outside the gene matches. Germline V gene lookup returns CDR1 GTSNPN and CDR2 SVGIG (reference sequence). The CDR3 is 14 residues long. For the CDR3, the DNA is TGTGCCTGGAGTGCGTTACTAGCGGCCGGGGAGCTGTTTTTT. Amino acid sequence: CAWSALLAAGELFF.

The chain employs TRBV6-2 or TRBV6-3 and TRBJ1-1; D possibly corresponds to TRBD1 (5 bases). The ends were cut back, 0 bases at V and 6 bases at J, with 11 bases in the middle. Germline loops: CDR1 MNHEY, CDR2 SVGEGT. The CDR3 sequence is 14 residues long. The CDR3 reads CASSYSRALSEAFF. The DNA of the CDR3 is TGTGCCAGCAGTTACTCCAGGGCTCTCTCTGAAGCTTTCTTT.

V is TRBV6-1 and J is TRBJ2-7; D perhaps matches TRBD1 (7 bases). Germline V gene data show CDR1 as MNHNS and CDR2 as SASEGT. Trimming pared 2 bases from V and 4 bases from J, leaving 18 bases between. The CDR3 is 16 amino acids. CDR3 sequence reads: CASSENQGGLLYEQYF. The CDR3 DNA follows: TGTGCCAGCAGTGAAAATCAGGGGGGCCTATTATACGAGCAGTACTTC.

The chain employs TRBV19 and TRBJ2-2; no clear D gene. The CDR3 contains 16 residues. Germline lookup yields CDR1 LNHDA and CDR2 SQIVND (reference sequence). Between the trimmed V and J ends, which lost 5 bases and 1 base, there was a span of 14 bases. CDR3 DNA: TGTGCCAGTAGTCTCGGGTCCCGGAGGAACACCGGGGAGCTGTTTTTT. Protein sequence: CASSLGSRRNTGELFF.

V gene TRBV7-9 combines with J gene TRBJ1-4, with D perhaps TRBD1 (6 bases). This CDR3 has 13 amino acids. V lost 4 bases and J 13 bases, leaving 16 bases between the germline ends. Germline lookup yields CDR1 SEHNR and CDR2 FQNEAQ (reference sequence). This CDR3 is CASSSHRVVRLFF. DNA for the CDR3: TGTGCCAGCAGCTCGCACAGGGTCGTAAGACTGTTTTTT.

The chain links TRBV7-9 to TRBJ1-5; weak D call: TRBD1 (5 bases). V was cut by 5 bases and J by 4 bases, with 12 bases left in between. Germline assignment: CDR1 SEHNR and CDR2 FQNEAQ (reference sequence). The CDR3 runs 14 residues. The DNA for the CDR3 is TGTGCCAGCAGCCGGGGGGGAGGGAATCAGCCCCAGCATTTT. This sequence encodes CASSRGGGNQPQHF.

The chain joins TRBV18 to TRBJ2-2; 7 nucleotides agree with TRBD2. The CDR3 consists of 17 residues. V was pared by 0 bases and J by 5 bases, with 9 bases of the junction left unmatched. Looked up from germline, CDR1 is KGHSH and CDR2 is LQKENI. As DNA, the CDR3 is TGTGCCAGCTCACCACCTGACCGGGAGGTCGGAACCGGGGAGCTGTTTTTT. Amino acid sequence: CASSPPDREVGTGELFF.

As regards this clone: One junction end does not reproduce the germline sequence, and a read error may be involved. The CDR3 here is CASRLGAYNEQFF. The CDR3 bases are TGTGCCAGCAGATTAGGAGCTTACAATGAGCAGTTCTTC. The rearrangement uses TRBV12-3 or TRBV12-4 and TRBJ2-1, with D unclear. CDR3 length: 13 residues.